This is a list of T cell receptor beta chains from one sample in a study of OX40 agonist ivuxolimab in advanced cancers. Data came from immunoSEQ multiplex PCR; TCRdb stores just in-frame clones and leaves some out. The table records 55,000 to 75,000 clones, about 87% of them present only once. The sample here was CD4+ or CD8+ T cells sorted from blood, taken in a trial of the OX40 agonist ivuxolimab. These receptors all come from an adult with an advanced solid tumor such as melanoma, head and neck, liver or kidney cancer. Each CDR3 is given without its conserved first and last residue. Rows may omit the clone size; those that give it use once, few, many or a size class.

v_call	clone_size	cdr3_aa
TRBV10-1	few	LLGNQPQH
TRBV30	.	AWSAPGTAYLYGYT
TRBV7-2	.	ASSPTASSGNTIY
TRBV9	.	ASSYNDGNSPLH
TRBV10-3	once	AISLGRGGEQY
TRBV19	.	ASSMTVLSTDTQY
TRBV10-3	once	AILNFAGGGDTQY
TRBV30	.	ALTDGRQETQY
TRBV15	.	ATSRNEKETQY
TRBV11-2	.	ASSLVAGGRGGETQY
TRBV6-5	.	ASRLTVSGVYEQY
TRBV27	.	ASSPQWRARTSSYEQY
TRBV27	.	ASSWGLRGTDTQY
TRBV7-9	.	ASSLDVNNYGYT
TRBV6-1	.	ASSLAGEVQETQY
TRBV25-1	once	ASSEWRGEVDEQF
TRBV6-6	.	ASSYFGAEQY
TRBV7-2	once	ASSFSPGWGNTEAF
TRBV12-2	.	ASRFFPMGDSYNEQF
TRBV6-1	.	ASSDYEGQPQH
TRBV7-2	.	ASSLSQEGSEQY
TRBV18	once	ASSPPSQGETQY
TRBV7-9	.	ASSLSTSGITDTQY
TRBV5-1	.	ASSQDISSYNEQF
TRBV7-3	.	ASSLRGGSNQPQH
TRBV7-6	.	ASSLGTGLLDSPLH
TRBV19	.	ASSAGWDSDTQY
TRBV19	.	ASSISGTNSPLH